One TCR beta chain is described in this entry. Its antigen is as yet unknown. Germline lookup yields CDR1 SGHNT and CDR2 YYREEE (reference sequence). This CDR3 has 15 amino acids. V was pared by 3 bases and J by 2 bases, with 6 bases of the junction left unmatched. These data come from a study of tissue T cells after allogeneic stem cell transplantation. Overall study findings and caveats: Few T cell clones were shared across patients, but motif clusters showed tissue-specific shared signatures.

This table comes from immunoSEQ multiplex PCR, and its TCRdb copy is limited to in-frame clones, with some not included. The sample consists of 6,000 to 6,500 clones, 69% of them appearing once. The sample here was tissue from the stomach, taken at autopsy. The clonotype comes from a woman between 18 and 55 years old with breast cancer. The rearrangement uses TRBV5-4 and TRBJ2-7; 9 bases are shared with TRBD1. The CDR3, as DNA: TGTGCCAGCAGCTCCCGGGACAGGGTGACCTACGAGCAGTACTTC. It is translated as CASSSRDRVTYEQYF. The variable domain in full, completed from reference TRBV5-4 and TRBJ2-7, reads ETGVTQSPTHLIKTRGQQVTLRCSSQSGHNTVSWYQQALGQGPQFIFQYYREEENGRGNFPPRFSGLQFPNYSSELNVNALELDDSALYLCASSSRDRVTYEQYFGPGTRLTVT.